This T cell receptor beta chain was sequenced in a study of cytomegalovirus exposure and HLA in healthy donors. Losses at the gene ends were 2 bases for V and 1 base for J; bases not matched to a gene: 5. The CDR3 contains 17 residues. The germline gives CDR1 SGHTS, CDR2 YDEGEE. In the PCR, 60 Vbeta and 13 Jbeta primers were used. TCRdb's copy holds only in-frame clones and misses some; the assay was immunoSEQ multiplex PCR. Of over 110,000 clones detected, more than 75% appear once; the ten largest clones hold 5.5% to 7%. A remark on this clone: What it recognizes is unknown.

Study-level points and caveats: TCR beta sequences reportedly predicted most subjects' HLA-A and HLA-B alleles accurately. In a later analysis, the majority of CMV-associated beta chains seemingly showed HLA restriction.

The V gene is TRBV5-8, the J gene TRBJ2-5; 13 bases align to TRBD2. The clonotype originates from a woman aged 40 to 50 in good health and CMV-seropositive. Sequencing was performed on PBMCs. For the CDR3, the DNA is TGTGCCAGCAGCTTATGGGGACTAGCGGGGACCCAAGAGACCCAGTACTTC. As protein: CASSLWGLAGTQETQYF.